The sequence of this T cell receptor beta chain was determined in a study of blood T cell repertoires in COVID-19. Overall study context: Italy, Spain and the United States were the sources of the convalescent and acute COVID-19 samples.

As originally analysed: Researchers report that nucleated cell counts were estimated from reference gene primer amplification. TCRdb keeps only in-frame clones here, not all; method: immunoSEQ multiplex PCR. Clone size and the V and J calls come from that table; the DNA yielded D and trimming. Of roughly 200,000 clones listed, 80% to 90% are singletons. Germline V CDR1 and CDR2: MDHEN, SYDVKM. V lost 4 bases, J lost 5 bases, and 5 bases stayed unmatched. CDR3 length equals 14 residues. The TCR sequence derives from a man aged 55 to 70 who had recovered from COVID-19. The sample was peripheral blood. The chain carries TRBV28 and TRBJ1-1; 9 bases fit TRBD1. The DNA of the CDR3 is TGTGCCAGCAGTTCAGGACAGGGGAGAACTGAAGCTTTCTTT. This sequence encodes CASSSGQGRTEAFF.